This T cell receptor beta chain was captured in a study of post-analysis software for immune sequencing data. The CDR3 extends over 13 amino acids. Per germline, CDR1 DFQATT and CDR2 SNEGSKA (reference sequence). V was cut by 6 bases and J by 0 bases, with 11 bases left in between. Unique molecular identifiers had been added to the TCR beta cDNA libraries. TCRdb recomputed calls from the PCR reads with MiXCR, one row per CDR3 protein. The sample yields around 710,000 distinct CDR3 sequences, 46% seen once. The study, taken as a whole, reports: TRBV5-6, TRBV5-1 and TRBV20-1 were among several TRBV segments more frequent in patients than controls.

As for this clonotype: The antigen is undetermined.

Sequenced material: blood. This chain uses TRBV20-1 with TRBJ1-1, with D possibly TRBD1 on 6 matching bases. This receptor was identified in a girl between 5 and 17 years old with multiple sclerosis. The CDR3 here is CSASGTLNTEAFF. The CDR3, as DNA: TGCAGTGCGTCCGGGACATTGAACACTGAAGCTTTCTTT.